A single sample is the source of the 13 T cell receptor beta chains below, sequenced in a study of metastatic and nonmetastatic thyroid tumors. TCRdb re-clonotyped the PCR reads through MiXCR. The repertoire holds tens of thousands of clones, with around 20% as singletons. Treatment of any kind had been given to no patient before thyroid surgery. Sequences were obtained from blood. These receptors were taken from a female donor with papillary thyroid cancer or a benign thyroid nodule (not recorded which). Some clones in this sample may be carry-over from other donors' samples.

This clone has at least ten counts. The chain joins TRBV9 to TRBJ1-1, with 7 bases that match TRBD1. The CDR3 has 17 amino acids. Trimming at V came to 0 bases and at J to 1 base, leaving 9 bases not matched to a gene. The germline CDR1 and CDR2 sequences are SGDLS and YYNGEE. Here the CDR3 DNA reads TGTGCCAGCAGCGTAGGGCTTGGACAGGAACAGAACACTGAAGCTTTCTTT. Protein: CASSVGLGQEQNTEAFF. Together with reference TRBV9 and TRBJ1-1, the CDR3 gives the full variable domain: DSGVTQTPKHLITATGQRVTLRCSPRSGDLSVYWYQQSLDQGLQFLIQYYNGEERAKGNILERFSAQQFPDLHSELNLSSLELGDSALYFCASSVGLGQEQNTEAFFGQGTRLTVV.

In this sample, this clone turned up many times. The chain recombines TRBV13 with TRBJ1-4, with D unclear. This CDR3 contains 15 residues. Germline CDR1 reads PRHDT; CDR2 reads FYEKMQ (reference sequence). The V end was cut by 0 bases, the J end by 3 bases, with 8 bases between. CDR3 residues: CASSLGRTANEKLFF. The CDR3 DNA is TGTGCCAGCAGCTTAGGCCGAACAGCTAATGAAAAACTGTTTTTT.

This clone has at least ten counts. The rearrangement uses TRBV12-3 or TRBV12-4 and TRBJ2-7, with TRBD1 matching over 7 bases. V shed 2 bases and J 5 bases; nucleotides not matched to a gene: 15. This CDR3 contains 17 residues. CDR3: CASSLRQGSRSGHEQYF. CDR3 sequence (DNA): TGTGCCAGCAGTTTAAGACAGGGTTCGAGGAGTGGGCACGAGCAGTACTTC.

The chain uses TRBV19 and TRBJ1-6; no firm D call. V was cut by 2 bases and J by 7 bases, with 9 bases left in between. The CDR3 is 14 amino acids. Per germline, CDR1 LNHDA and CDR2 SQIVND (reference sequence). For the CDR3, the DNA is TGTGCCAGTAGTATAAGGGTTGGGAATTCACCCCTCCACTTT. Translated: CASSIRVGNSPLHF.

This clone came up many times. J is TRBJ2-3 and V is TRBV7-2; 12 bases are shared with TRBD2. The CDR3 runs to 17 residues. J was trimmed by 6 bases and V by 0 bases; bases with no gene match: 7. Germline CDR1 reads SGHTA; CDR2 reads FQGNSA. The CDR3 nucleotides read TGTGCCAGCAGCTTAGCAGAGACTAGCGGGAGATCCGATACGCAGTATTTT. Encoded protein: CASSLAETSGRSDTQYF. Complete variable domain (other parts from reference TRBV7-2 and TRBJ2-3): GAGVSQSPSNKVTEKGKDVELRCDPISGHTALYWYRQSLGQGLEFLIYFQGNSAPDKSGLPSDRFSAERTGGSVSTLTIQRTQQEDSAVYLCASSLAETSGRSDTQYFGPGTRLTVL.

In this sample, this clone turned up many times. The J gene is TRBJ2-1, the V gene TRBV6-1; 9 positions agree with TRBD1. The CDR3 has 14 residues. V shed 4 bases and J 7 bases; nucleotides not matched to a gene: 5. Germline V lookup: CDR1 MNHNS, CDR2 SASEGT. The CDR3 nucleotides are TGTGCCAGCAGTGGCGGGACAGGGTATAATGAGCAGTTCTTC. Its protein product is CASSGGTGYNEQFF.

At least ten counts were recorded for this clone. The chain uses TRBV6-1 and TRBJ1-4; 7 nucleotides agree with TRBD1. Germline lookup yields CDR1 MNHNS and CDR2 SASEGT. Unmatched junction bases numbered 11, after V lost 11 bases and J lost 8 bases. The CDR3 runs 13 residues. DNA of the CDR3: TGTGCCTCGGGGCGACAGGGACGAGAAAAACTGTTTTTT. It is translated as CASGRQGREKLFF.

This clone was picked up many times. The chain joins TRBV24-1 to TRBJ2-2; D gene unclear. The length of the CDR3 is 16 residues. The V gene lost 1 base and the J gene lost 5 bases, with 13 bases spanning the gap. The germline gives CDR1 KGHDR, CDR2 SFDVKD. CDR3 sequence (DNA): TGTGCCACCAGTGATTTAACGGATTCTAAGACCGGGGAGCTGTTTTTT. It is translated as CATSDLTDSKTGELFF.

In this sample, this clone turned up many times. The chain is built from TRBV7-9 and TRBJ1-6; 10 bases are a match to TRBD1. The CDR3 extends over 16 amino acids. The germline gives CDR1 SEHNR, CDR2 FQNEAQ (reference sequence). J was trimmed by 7 bases and V by 5 bases; bases with no gene match: 8. The CDR3: CASSRWADRGNSPLHF. CDR3 coding DNA: TGTGCCAGCAGCCGGTGGGCGGACAGGGGGAATTCACCCCTCCACTTT.

This clone appeared many times. The rearrangement joins TRBV4-2 to TRBJ2-7, with D possibly matching TRBD2 (7 bases). Trimming removed 2 bases at V and 4 bases at J, with 24 bases between. Germline V CDR1 and CDR2: LGHNA, YNFKEQ. This CDR3 spans 18 amino acids. CDR3 sequence: CASSQRTAGSMGAYEQYF. In DNA, the CDR3 is TGTGCCAGCAGCCAAAGGACAGCGGGGTCGATGGGAGCTTACGAGCAGTACTTC.

As to this clone: A read error is possible here, since a much larger clone lies one base away. V is TRBV9 and J is TRBJ2-1, with a possible D match to TRBD2 (5 bases). The V end was cut by 1 base, the J end by 8 bases, with 13 bases between. Germline V CDR1 and CDR2: SGDLS, YYNGEE. The CDR3 sequence is 14 residues long. CDR3 loop: CASSVKGSADEQFF. In DNA, the CDR3 is TGTGCCAGCAGCGTAAAGGGTAGCGCCGATGAGCAGTTCTTC.

This clone is labeled as medium-sized. The chain combines TRBV6-1 with TRBJ2-7, with D tentatively TRBD1 (6 bases). From germline, CDR1 is MNHNS and CDR2 SASEGT. This CDR3 is 14 amino acids long. V was cut by 8 bases and J by 0 bases, with 14 bases left in between. The CDR3 here is CASRGGQSSYEQYF. The CDR3 DNA reads as TGTGCCAGCCGGGGCGGACAGAGCTCCTACGAGCAGTACTTC.

This clone counts as medium-sized. This specimen includes other DNA sequences encoding the same CDR3. V gene TRBV6-1 combines with J gene TRBJ2-7, with D possibly being TRBD2 (6 bases). The CDR3 has 15 amino acids. CDR1 is MNHNS, CDR2 SASEGT, per germline. V was cut by 1 base and J by 3 bases, with 13 bases left in between. The CDR3 sequence is CASSEGGLLLYEQYF. For the CDR3, the DNA is TGTGCCAGCAGTGAAGGGGGACTCTTACTCTACGAGCAGTACTTC.